This is a list of T cell receptor beta chains from one sample in a study of blood T cell repertoires in COVID-19. The table came from immunoSEQ multiplex PCR; TCRdb's copy has only in-frame clones and leaves some out. The sample lists about 220,000 clones; 82% were seen once. The material sequenced was peripheral blood. These TCRs come from a woman older than 75 with COVID-19, enrolled during active disease. Each CDR3 is given with its conserved first and last residue. D genes are given only for firm matches.

D,V,J,CDR3
TRBD1,TRBV5-1,TRBJ2-1,CASSLGDSYHEQFF
-,TRBV13,TRBJ1-2,CASSYQGMGGYTF
TRBD1,TRBV28,TRBJ1-1,CASSQGDRESTEAFF
-,TRBV9,TRBJ2-1,CASSVVQGFEQFF
-,TRBV6-5,TRBJ1-2,CASREAEDYGYTF
-,TRBV11-2,TRBJ1-2,CASSFWGTQGFYGYTF
TRBD1,TRBV6-6,TRBJ1-5,CASRRDRGDNQPQHF
TRBD1,TRBV2,TRBJ1-6,CASRQGAGNSPLHF
-,TRBV6-1,TRBJ1-2,CASSELGPRYGYTF
-,TRBV27,TRBJ2-3,CASIPAGLDTQYF
TRBD2,TRBV7-3,TRBJ2-3,CASSSSGPDTQYF
-,TRBV27,TRBJ1-6,CASRTLGVSPLHF
-,TRBV11-3,TRBJ1-3,CASSEDGNTIYF
-,TRBV28,TRBJ1-5,CASSSWAQPQHF
-,TRBV18,TRBJ1-1,CASSLTAWPDTEAFF
TRBD2,TRBV20-1,TRBJ2-2,CSASKTSGNTGELFF
-,TRBV5-1,TRBJ1-1,CASSQGPSNTEAFF
TRBD1,TRBV5-6,TRBJ2-7,CASSWDREREQYF
-,TRBV28,TRBJ1-4,CASSSPSGTFDEKLFF
-,TRBV5-6,TRBJ1-6,CASSLFGEGEDSPLHF
-,TRBV28,TRBJ1-2,CASSSQGRYYGYTF
-,TRBV5-1,TRBJ1-5,CASSPGRGKGQPQHF
-,TRBV7-2,TRBJ1-5,CASSLQRGQPQHF
-,TRBV21-1,TRBJ1-5,CASSKVVGRLESNQPQHF
-,TRBV5-4,TRBJ2-3,CASSFGGGGGTDTQYF
TRBD1,TRBV7-2,TRBJ1-5,CASSSGQGGSYSNQPQHF
-,TRBV28,TRBJ1-2,CASSLPRGFLGYTF
-,TRBV5-1,TRBJ1-4,CASSLVPGREKLFF
-,TRBV28,TRBJ2-7,CASRDYEQYF
-,TRBV18,TRBJ2-1,CASSLLAAPNNEQFF
TRBD1,TRBV6-5,TRBJ1-2,CASRGPDRANYGYTF
TRBD1,TRBV3-1/TRBV3-2,TRBJ1-1,CASSLGGQGAEAFF
TRBD2,TRBV2,TRBJ2-1,CASRTSGGYEQFF
-,TRBV20-1,TRBJ1-1,CSASRQGGTEAFF
TRBD1,TRBV27,TRBJ1-2,CASSLGTGFYGYTF
-,TRBV12-3/TRBV12-4,TRBJ1-1,CASRTGRNTEAFF
TRBD1,TRBV5-5,TRBJ2-5,CASSLRGQVETQYF
TRBD1,TRBV19,TRBJ2-1,CASRGTGALTRNEQFF
-,TRBV18,TRBJ1-1,CASSADMNTEAFF
TRBD1,TRBV7-3,TRBJ2-1,CASSYTGTGRGYNEQFF
-,TRBV19,TRBJ1-2,CASSTGGARSYGYTF
-,TRBV28,TRBJ1-2,CASSSPRGSANYGYTF
TRBD2,TRBV10-3,TRBJ2-5,CAISDSGTSGGETQYF
TRBD2,TRBV28,TRBJ2-1,CASSSHGLAAYNEQFF
-,TRBV3-1/TRBV3-2,TRBJ2-5,CASSQAYGDQYF
-,TRBV5-1,TRBJ2-5,CASSRESGDQYF
-,TRBV18,TRBJ1-1,CASSPGQIEAFF
-,TRBV5-4,TRBJ1-2,CASSQQAYYGYTF
TRBD1,TRBV7-2,TRBJ2-3,CASSSRTGSDTQYF